The 17 T cell receptor beta chains in this list originate from one sample, sequenced in a study of shared clonotypes between healthy human individuals. This table comes from immunoSEQ multiplex PCR, and its TCRdb copy is limited to in-frame clones, with some not included. The sample comprises 1,500,000 or so clones, 96% of which are singletons, and roughly 1.2% rests with the top ten. The sequenced sample consisted of naive CD4+ T cells sorted from blood. Subset specified: CD45RA+ positively selected. All receptors come from a man in his thirties or forties in good health.

Details on this clone: This specimen includes other DNA sequences encoding the same CDR3. The rearrangement joins TRBV28 to TRBJ2-6, with 9 bases aligning to TRBD1. V lost 5 bases and J lost 2; bases outside the gene matches: 1. CDR3 length: 15 amino acids. Looked up from germline, CDR1 is MDHEN and CDR2 is SYDVKM. The CDR3 sequence: CASSTGGAGANVLTF. CDR3 in DNA: TGTGCCAGCAGTACAGGGGGCGCTGGGGCCAACGTCCTGACTTTC.

The V call is TRBV11-2, the J call TRBJ2-4; possibly TRBD1 for D (5 bases). The CDR3 is 14 residues long. Germline-derived CDR1 and CDR2 are SGHAT and FQNNGV. The V end was cut by 4 bases, the J end by 1 base, with 8 bases between. In DNA, the CDR3 is TGTGCCAGCAGCTCCAGGGTCGCCAAAAACATTCAGTACTTC. This encodes CASSSRVAKNIQYF.

Comment on this clone: Additional DNA sequences in this sample encode the identical CDR3. The chain links TRBV9 to TRBJ1-1; D is possibly TRBD1 (5 bases). Per germline, CDR1 SGDLS and CDR2 YYNGEE. The germline V and J ends were trimmed by 0 bases and 5 bases, with 8 bases remaining between them. The CDR3 runs to 13 residues. In DNA form, the CDR3 reads TGTGCCAGCAGCGTAGGGAGGGGTACTGAAGCTTTCTTT. Amino acids: CASSVGRGTEAFF.

The chain links TRBV6-6 to TRBJ2-5; 8 nucleotides agree with TRBD1. Germline lookup yields CDR1 MNHNY and CDR2 SVGAGI (reference sequence). The CDR3 runs to 13 residues. Trimming at V came to 5 bases and at J to 5 bases, leaving 4 bases not matched to a gene. The CDR3 nucleotides read TGTGCCAGCAGTAGGACAGGGCGGGAGACCCAGTACTTC. It is translated as CASSRTGRETQYF.

This chain links TRBV18 with TRBJ1-1; no clear D gene. V was clipped by 3 bases and J by 4 bases, with 15 bases between them. The CDR3 consists of 15 residues. Germline V gene data show CDR1 as KGHSH and CDR2 as LQKENI. The CDR3 nucleotides are TGTGCCAGCTCACCTGAGACGGCGGGGATCACTGAAGCTTTCTTT. It yields the protein CASSPETAGITEAFF.

The genes are TRBV7-9 and TRBJ1-1; D ambiguous. V shed 5 bases and J shed 0 bases, with 7 bases lying between them. CDR1 SEHNR and CDR2 FQNEAQ come from the germline V gene (reference sequence). This CDR3 spans 13 amino acids. As DNA, the CDR3 is TGTGCCAGCAGCATAACCTTGAACACTGAAGCTTTCTTT. Its protein product is CASSITLNTEAFF.

V gene TRBV7-8 combines with J gene TRBJ2-7, with 7 positions matching TRBD2. The CDR3 sequence is 15 residues long. CDR1 SGHVS and CDR2 FQNEAQ come from the germline V gene. After removal of 6 bases from V and 3 bases from J, the junction contained 11 bases not matched to a gene. CDR3 sequence: CASSKITGGGYEQYF. CDR3 DNA sequence: TGTGCCAGCAGTAAGATCACTGGCGGGGGCTACGAGCAGTACTTC.

The rearrangement joins TRBV5-1 to TRBJ2-7; D not resolved. From germline, CDR1 is SGHRS and CDR2 YFSETQ. V lost 0 bases, J lost 2 bases, and 9 bases lay in between. CDR3 size: 14 residues. The CDR3 spells CASSLVARTYEQYF. The CDR3, as DNA: TGCGCCAGCAGCTTGGTGGCCCGCACCTACGAGCAGTACTTC.

This clone was counted a single time. The chain joins TRBV2 to TRBJ2-3; no clear D gene. From germline, CDR1 is SNHLY and CDR2 FYNNEI. The CDR3 loop spans 14 amino acids. V was pared by 1 base and J by 0 bases, with 5 bases between. Written as DNA, the CDR3 is TGTGCCAGCAGTGAAGGTCACAGCACAGATACGCAGTATTTT. Its protein product is CASSEGHSTDTQYF.

This chain links TRBV6-4 with TRBJ2-1; D gene uncertain. Looked up from germline, CDR1 is MRHNA and CDR2 is SNTAGT. CDR3 length: 13 residues. V shed 7 bases and J shed 2 bases, with 9 bases lying between them. The CDR3 DNA follows: TGTGCCAGCATCGGTCAGCCCTACAATGAGCAGTTCTTC. Translating it yields CASIGQPYNEQFF.

This chain connects TRBV2 to TRBJ1-5, with TRBD1 matching over 7 bases. After removal of 1 base from V and 3 bases from J, the junction contained 3 bases not matched to a gene. Germline V CDR1 and CDR2: SNHLY, FYNNEI. The CDR3 spans 15 residues. Written as DNA, the CDR3 is TGTGCCAGCAGTGAAGACAGGGGCTACAATCAGCCCCAGCATTTT. This codes for CASSEDRGYNQPQHF.

V is TRBV4-1 and J is TRBJ1-3; D not resolved. The V and J ends lost 4 bases and 0 bases respectively, with 13 bases between them. The CDR3 has 16 residues. CDR1 is MGHRA, CDR2 YSYEKL, per germline. This CDR3 reads CASSPHDIASGNTIYF. The CDR3 nucleotides are TGCGCCAGCAGCCCCCACGACATTGCCTCTGGAAACACCATATATTTT.

The chain recombines TRBV20-1 with TRBJ2-7, with D perhaps TRBD2 (5 bases). This CDR3 comprises 11 residues. In germline, CDR1 is DFQATT, CDR2 SNEGSKA (reference sequence). The CDR3 nucleotides read TGCAGCCTAGCAGATTACTACGAGCAGTACTTC. Protein: CSLADYYEQYF.

The chain combines TRBV2 with TRBJ2-3; maybe TRBD2 (6 bases). The V end was cut by 7 bases, the J end by 2 bases, with 19 bases between. CDR1 is SNHLY, CDR2 FYNNEI, per germline. The CDR3 is made up of 16 amino acids. The CDR3 nucleotides read TGTGCCAGCACCGGGACTCCCCTTCCTATCACAGATACGCAGTATTTT. Translating it yields CASTGTPLPITDTQYF.

CDR3 coding DNA: TGCGCCAGCAGCCAAGATTTAGGACAGGGTTACGAGCAGTACTTC. Amino acids: CASSQDLGQGYEQYF. The chain is built from TRBV4-1 and TRBJ2-7; TRBD1 matches 8 bases. The CDR3 consists of 15 residues. V shed 0 bases and J 4 bases; nucleotides not matched to a gene: 5. CDR1 is MGHRA and CDR2 is YSYEKL in the germline V gene.

The J gene is TRBJ2-1, the V gene TRBV5-1; 15 bases are shared with TRBD2. V lost 4 bases and J lost 5; bases outside the gene matches: 1. The germline gives CDR1 SGHRS, CDR2 YFSETQ. CDR3 length equals 15 residues. The CDR3 here is CASSGLAGGHNEQFF. DNA of the CDR3: TGCGCCAGCAGCGGACTAGCGGGAGGGCACAATGAGCAGTTCTTC.

V is TRBV19 and J is TRBJ1-1; D not resolved. V lost 1 base to trimming and J lost 8 bases, with 5 bases between them. The CDR3 is 11 residues long. Germline V CDR1 and CDR2: LNHDA, SQIVND (reference sequence). Here the CDR3 reads CASSIGGEAFF. The CDR3 DNA follows: TGTGCCAGTAGTATAGGAGGGGAAGCTTTCTTT.